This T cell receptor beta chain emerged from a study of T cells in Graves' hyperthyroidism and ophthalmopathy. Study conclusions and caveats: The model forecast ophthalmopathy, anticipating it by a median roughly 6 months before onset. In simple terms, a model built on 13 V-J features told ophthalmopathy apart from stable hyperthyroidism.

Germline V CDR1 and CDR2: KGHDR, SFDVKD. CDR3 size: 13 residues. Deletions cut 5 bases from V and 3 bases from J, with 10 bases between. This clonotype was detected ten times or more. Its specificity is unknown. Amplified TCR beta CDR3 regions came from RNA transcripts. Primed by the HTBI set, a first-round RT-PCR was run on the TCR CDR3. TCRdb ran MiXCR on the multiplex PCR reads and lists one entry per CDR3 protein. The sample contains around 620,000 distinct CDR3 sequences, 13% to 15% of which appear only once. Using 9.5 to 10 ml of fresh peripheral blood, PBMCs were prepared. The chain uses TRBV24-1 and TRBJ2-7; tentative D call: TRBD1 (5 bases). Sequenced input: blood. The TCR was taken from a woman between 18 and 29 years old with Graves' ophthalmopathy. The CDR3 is CATSGGADYEQYF. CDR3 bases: TGTGCCACCAGTGGGGGCGCAGACTACGAGCAGTACTTC.